The entry below describes one TCR beta chain. Its antigen is undetermined. Between the trimmed V and J ends, which lost 1 base and 4 bases, there was a span of 10 bases. The CDR3 sequence is 15 residues long. Germline V gene lookup returns CDR1 SGHTA and CDR2 FQGNSA. Collection occurred without any documented infections or immune events in donors. This entry is derived from a study of identifying expanded T cells in peripheral blood. General study points: Technical replicates showed roughly 1.2 changed clones; two weeks about 16; four weeks 19. Clone count variance between roughly 2-week samples rose with total template count.

The table came from immunoSEQ multiplex PCR; TCRdb's copy has only in-frame clones and leaves some out. The sample comprises about 85,000 clones, 85% to 90% of which are singletons, and around 20% rests with the top ten. This chain connects TRBV7-2 to TRBJ1-4; D remains ambiguous. Sequenced input: blood. The TCR was taken from a person aged 18 to 69 in good health. CDR3 in DNA: TGTGCCAGCAGCTTAGTCCCGTCCTATAATGAAAAACTGTTTTTT. Amino acid sequence: CASSLVPSYNEKLFF. The whole variable domain, filled in from reference TRBV7-2 and TRBJ1-4, reads GAGVSQSPSNKVTEKGKDVELRCDPISGHTALYWYRQSLGQGLEFLIYFQGNSAPDKSGLPSDRFSAERTGGSVSTLTIQRTQQEDSAVYLCASSLVPSYNEKLFFGSGTQLSVL.